This TCR beta chain appears in the sequencing data of a study of T-cell memory formation after mild COVID-19. Findings and caveats of the study: Cross-reactive memory seemingly joined, as some responding clones were found in pre-infection memory.

To note about this clonotype: Antigen specificity is unknown.

TCRdb called the 5' RACE reads again in MiXCR, with one record for every CDR3 protein. The sample consists of 120,000 to 150,000 distinct CDR3 sequences, about a fifth of them appearing once. The germline CDR1 and CDR2 sequences are SGHTA and FQGNSA. Trimming removed 1 base from V and 5 bases from J; junction bases left unmatched: 7. This CDR3 has 15 residues. Material: PBMCs or a T cell subset sorted from them (not recorded which). The chain links TRBV7-2 to TRBJ2-5; 7 bases agree with TRBD2. This receptor was identified in an adult woman who had mild COVID-19 (a few samples of this study predate the infection). Cell type and time point are not known. The DNA of the CDR3 is TGTGCCAGCAGCTTAGTAGGACTAGTCAGTGAGACCCAGTACTTC. Its translation: CASSLVGLVSETQYF. The whole variable domain, filled in from reference TRBV7-2 and TRBJ2-5, reads GAGVSQSPSNKVTEKGKDVELRCDPISGHTALYWYRQSLGQGLEFLIYFQGNSAPDKSGLPSDRFSAERTGGSVSTLTIQRTQQEDSAVYLCASSLVGLVSETQYFGPGTRLLVL.